This passage covers 25 T cell receptor beta chains from one sample sequenced in a study of CD8+ T cells in alopecia areata (dated by TCRdb to the late 2010s). Libraries were built with the immunoSEQ multiplex PCR assay. RNA was extracted from all samples and reverse transcribed into cDNA, which served as template for TCR sequencing. The source is immuneACCESS, and TCRdb retained only in-frame sequences with V and J called. Part of the clones is not carried over; for the studies checked, unresolved V genes explain less than half of this, and the remainder is unexplained. The sample contains about 200,000 clones, just over 55% of them found a single time. Together, the top ten hold approximately 4.9% of the sample. The material sequenced was CD8+ T cells sorted from blood. The receptors shown here come from a human donor in good health.

This clone was seen more than once but under ten times. The genes are TRBV7-9 and TRBJ1-1; TRBD1 might be the D (5 bases). The CDR3 has 14 residues. V shed 4 bases and J shed 2 bases, with 11 bases lying between them. CDR1 SEHNR and CDR2 FQNEAQ come from the germline V gene (reference sequence). The CDR3 here is CASSSTEFNTEAFF. The DNA for the CDR3 is TGTGCCAGCAGCTCGACAGAGTTTAACACTGAAGCTTTCTTT.

This clone was found a few times. This chain connects TRBV2 to TRBJ2-6; TRBD2 is a possible D gene (5 bases). V dropped 3 bases and J dropped 0 bases, with 9 bases sitting between them. CDR1 SNHLY and CDR2 FYNNEI come from the germline V gene. The CDR3 has 16 residues. CDR3 sequence (DNA): TGTGCCAGCAGTGAGCCGGGGAACTCTGGGGCCAACGTCCTGACTTTC. Its protein product is CASSEPGNSGANVLTF.

The chain links TRBV11-2 to TRBJ1-2; weak D call: TRBD1 (6 bases). V was pared by 6 bases and J by 8 bases, with 16 bases between. This CDR3 is 13 amino acids long. CDR1 and CDR2 (germline): SGHAT, FQNNGV. The CDR3 spells CASRGTLERGYTF. DNA for the CDR3: TGTGCCAGCAGAGGGACACTTGAGCGGGGCTACACCTTC.

This sequence joins TRBV6-6 and TRBJ2-3; unclear D gene. The CDR3 has 12 amino acids. Germline CDR1 reads MNHNY; CDR2 reads SVGAGI (reference sequence). Trimming pared 8 bases from V and 2 bases from J, leaving 8 bases between. The CDR3 DNA follows: TGTGCCAGCTTGTCTCCCACAGATACGCAGTATTTT. Protein: CASLSPTDTQYF.

The J gene is TRBJ2-7, the V gene TRBV27; the D gene is possibly TRBD1 (6 bases). Trimming shortened V by 4 bases and J by 3 bases, and 10 bases separated the two germline ends. CDR3 length equals 13 residues. Germline V gene sequence: CDR1 MNHEY, CDR2 SMNVEV (reference sequence). CDR3 DNA: TGTGCCAGCAGTTATACGACAGGCTACGAGCAGTACTTC. Protein: CASSYTTGYEQYF.

The chain recombines TRBV4-1 with TRBJ2-1; no clear D gene. V was trimmed by 7 bases and J by 8 bases, leaving 9 bases between them. Germline loops: CDR1 MGHRA, CDR2 YSYEKL. The CDR3 has 11 residues. The CDR3 loop reads CASTYGDEQFF. The CDR3 DNA reads TGCGCCAGCACGTATGGGGATGAGCAGTTCTTC.

The chain recombines TRBV2 with TRBJ2-7; D unresolved. Germline V gene sequence: CDR1 SNHLY, CDR2 FYNNEI. The CDR3 covers 15 residues. V gave up 6 bases and J gave up 0 bases, with 15 bases separating them. The CDR3 DNA reads TGTGCCAGCAGGGGCCTCGACACCTCCTCCTACGAGCAGTACTTC. This encodes CASRGLDTSSYEQYF.

CDR3 bases: TGTGCCAGCAGCTCGGACAGGGGGCCCGCTTATGGCTACACCTTC. This encodes CASSSDRGPAYGYTF. The rearrangement uses TRBV6-1 and TRBJ1-2; TRBD1 matches 11 bases. J gave up 5 bases and V 6 bases, and 8 bases lay outside the gene matches. Germline V gene data show CDR1 as MNHNS and CDR2 as SASEGT. The CDR3 sequence is 15 residues long.

The chain carries TRBV4-1 and TRBJ1-2, with 10 positions matching TRBD1. The CDR3 length is 15 residues. The germline V gene encodes CDR1 MGHRA and CDR2 YSYEKL. J gave up 0 bases and V 5 bases, and 3 bases lay outside the gene matches. DNA for the CDR3: TGCGCCAGCAGCTACGGGACAGGGGCTAACTATGGCTACACCTTC. This encodes CASSYGTGANYGYTF.

The chain is built from TRBV19 and TRBJ2-7, with D tentatively TRBD1 (5 bases). The CDR3 totals 12 residues. Germline CDR1 reads LNHDA; CDR2 reads SQIVND (reference sequence). V was clipped by 4 bases and J by 4 bases, with 8 bases between them. The CDR3 nucleotides are TGTGCCAGTAGTAAAAGGGGATACGAGCAGTACTTC. Protein: CASSKRGYEQYF. The entire variable domain, with the rest obtained from reference TRBV19 and TRBJ2-7, is as follows: DGGITQSPKYLFRKEGQNVTLSCEQNLNHDAMYWYRQDPGQGLRLIYYSQIVNDFQKGDIAEGYSVSREKKESFPLTVTSAQKNPTAFYLCASSKRGYEQYFGPGTRLTVT.

Only one count was recorded for this clone. The chain employs TRBV11-3 and TRBJ2-5, with 13 positions matching TRBD2. The CDR3 loop spans 18 amino acids. Trimming cost V 4 bases and J 4 bases; bases outside gene matches: 12. Germline-derived CDR1 and CDR2 are SGHNT and YENEEA. The CDR3 DNA follows: TGTGCCAGCAGCTCCAGATCTACTAGCGGGGGGGAGCGAGAGACCCAGTACTTC. Protein: CASSSRSTSGGERETQYF.

This chain joins TRBV29-1 and TRBJ1-2; D remains unclear. Germline V gives CDR1 SQVTM, CDR2 ANQGSEA. V shed 8 bases and J shed 7 bases, with 11 bases lying between them. CDR3 size: 10 residues. In DNA, the CDR3 is TGCAGCTACGGACCGGGTGGCTACACCTTC. Translating it yields CSYGPGGYTF. The variable domain in full, completed from reference TRBV29-1 and TRBJ1-2, reads SAVISQKPSRDICQRGTSLTIQCQVDSQVTMMFWYRQQPGQSLTLIATANQGSEATYESGFVIDKFPISRPNLTFSTLTVSNMSPEDSSIYLCSYGPGGYTFGSGTRLTVV.

The gene calls are TRBV7-6 and TRBJ2-7; 8 bases agree with TRBD2. Per the germline V gene, CDR1 is SGHVS and CDR2 is FNYEAQ. J lost 2 bases, V lost 5 bases, and 11 bases had no gene match. This CDR3 spans 16 amino acids. CDR3 loop: CASSPGRQRGTYEQYF. In nucleotides, the CDR3 is TGTGCCAGCAGCCCCGGACGTCAGCGGGGGACCTACGAGCAGTACTTC.

The CDR3 here is CSGQANYGYTF. The CDR3 coding sequence is TGCAGCGGACAAGCGAACTATGGCTACACCTTC. This rearrangement joins TRBV29-1 to TRBJ1-2; D call uncertain. V dropped 7 bases and J dropped 2 bases, with 8 bases sitting between them. Germline V gene lookup returns CDR1 SQVTM and CDR2 ANQGSEA. This CDR3 is built from 11 residues. Filled out from reference TRBV29-1 and TRBJ1-2, the complete variable domain reads SAVISQKPSRDICQRGTSLTIQCQVDSQVTMMFWYRQQPGQSLTLIATANQGSEATYESGFVIDKFPISRPNLTFSTLTVSNMSPEDSSIYLCSGQANYGYTFGSGTRLTVV.

The chain is built from TRBV30 and TRBJ1-1; TRBD1 might be the D (5 bases). Germline lookup yields CDR1 GTSNPN and CDR2 SVGIG (reference sequence). V gave up 4 bases and J gave up 9 bases, with 15 bases separating them. This CDR3 contains 12 residues. The CDR3 DNA reads as TGTGCCTGGATCCCTCCGGCAGGGAAAGCTTTCTTT. This sequence encodes CAWIPPAGKAFF.

The J gene is TRBJ2-4, the V gene TRBV2; D gene uncertain. Germline V CDR1 and CDR2: SNHLY, FYNNEI. V was shortened by 8 bases and J by 0 bases, with 8 bases between the two germline ends. CDR3 length: 13 residues. CDR3 nucleotides: TGTGCCAGCGCCAGGATAGCCAAAAACATTCAGTACTTC. Encoded protein: CASARIAKNIQYF.

The CDR3 nucleotides are TGTGCCAGCGCGTATAGCGGGGGGGCGGACAATGAGCAGTTCTTC. Its translation is CASAYSGGADNEQFF. The rearrangement links TRBV11-1 to TRBJ2-1; 11 positions match TRBD2. The V gene's germline CDR1 is SGHAT and CDR2 FQDESV (reference sequence). The CDR3 runs 15 residues. V dropped 8 bases and J dropped 5; count of bases not matched to a gene: 8.

The rearrangement links TRBV2 to TRBJ2-4, with a tentative D call TRBD2 (6 bases). Germline assignment: CDR1 SNHLY and CDR2 FYNNEI. V was cut by 7 bases and J by 6 bases, with 10 bases left in between. CDR3 length: 12 residues. The CDR3 here is CASNRGSNIQYF. In nucleotides, the CDR3 is TGTGCCAGCAACCGGGGGTCAAACATTCAGTACTTC. Full variable domain (rest looked up from reference TRBV2 and TRBJ2-4): EPEVTQTPSHQVTQMGQEVILRCVPISNHLYFYWYRQILGQKVEFLVSFYNNEISEKSEIFDDQFSVERPDGSNFTLKIRSTKLEDSAMYFCASNRGSNIQYFGAGTRLSVL.

This chain joins TRBV7-9 and TRBJ2-4, with 8 bases fitting TRBD1. Germline CDR1 is SEHNR and CDR2 is FQNEAQ (reference sequence). This CDR3 comprises 17 residues. V was pared by 6 bases and J by 0 bases, with 10 bases of the junction left unmatched. CDR3 loop: CASSLSTDRVAKNIQYF. CDR3 in DNA: TGTGCCAGCAGTTTATCCACGGACAGGGTAGCCAAAAACATTCAGTACTTC.

The V call is TRBV7-2, the J call TRBJ2-3, with 11 nucleotides matching TRBD2. Unmatched junction bases numbered 10, after V lost 1 base and J lost 7 bases. CDR1 and CDR2 (germline): SGHTA, FQGNSA. This CDR3 has 17 amino acids. Here the CDR3 DNA reads TGTGCCAGCAGCTTAGTGCTAGCGGGGGGATTCGATAATACGCAGTATTTT. This gives the protein CASSLVLAGGFDNTQYF.

The chain employs TRBV6-5 and TRBJ1-5; unclear D gene. The CDR3 is made up of 12 amino acids. V was shortened by 6 bases and J by 4 bases, with 7 bases between the two germline ends. Germline V gene sequence: CDR1 MNHEY, CDR2 SVGAGI. CDR3 nucleotide sequence: TGTGCCAGCAGCTTACCGAATCAGCCCCAGCATTTT. As protein: CASSLPNQPQHF.

The rearrangement joins TRBV27 to TRBJ1-2; D remains unclear. Trimming stripped 2 bases from V and 1 base from J, with 5 bases between. Per the germline V gene, CDR1 is MNHEY and CDR2 is SMNVEV (reference sequence). The CDR3 covers 13 residues. CDR3 DNA: TGTGCCAGCAGTTTAGGTAGTAACTATGGCTACACCTTC. Residues: CASSLGSNYGYTF.

There are a few counts of this clone. The V and J genes are TRBV7-7 and TRBJ2-5, with 8 bases fitting TRBD1. Germline V CDR1 and CDR2: SSHAT, FNYEAQ (reference sequence). The CDR3 sequence is 15 residues long. J lost 5 bases, V lost 4 bases, and 9 bases had no gene match. For the CDR3, the DNA is TGTGCCAGCAGCTCTGGACAGGGCGCACTGGAGACCCAGTACTTC. Translating it yields CASSSGQGALETQYF.

This clone was counted a few times. The V and J genes are TRBV29-1 and TRBJ1-3; no reliable D call. The length of the CDR3 is 12 residues. V lost 0 bases and J 6 bases, leaving 6 bases between the germline ends. Germline lookup yields CDR1 SQVTM and CDR2 ANQGSEA. The CDR3 loop is CSVEDRLNTIYF. The CDR3 DNA reads as TGCAGCGTTGAAGACAGATTAAACACCATATATTTT.

The CDR3 bases are TGCGCCAGCAGAGGACAGGGGGAAAATCAGCCCCAGCATTTT. Translated: CASRGQGENQPQHF. V gene TRBV5-1 combines with J gene TRBJ1-5, with 10 bases that match TRBD1. V lost 5 bases, J lost 4 bases, and 3 bases stayed unmatched. The CDR3 is made up of 14 amino acids. The germline CDR1 and CDR2 sequences are SGHRS and YFSETQ.